This T cell receptor (beta chain) is from a study of T cell responses to AZD1222 COVID-19 vaccine (dated by TCRdb to about 2021). Regarding the study in general: AZD1222 recipients with second doses at about 4 weeks or about 12 weeks were pooled, because spike-specific TCR depth and breadth did not differ between schedules. A total of 233 trial participants underwent TCR sequencing, of whom 207 received two doses of AZD1222 and some 26 received two doses of the MenACWY control vaccine. Enrollment into the trials was organized by age into subgroups of 18-55, 56-69 and 70-plus years, and those subgroups contained approximately 150, 30 and 60 TCR-sequenced participants, respectively.

Concerning this clone itself: Its antigen has not been determined. Base qualities are not recorded, but no much larger clone differs from it by a single base.

Here is what the overall study found, with its caveats: In the small 56-69-year group, the increase in depth fell short of significance, most likely because of low power. Because no day 14 peak-response samples were available, repertoires were characterized only after the peak T cell response. Reportedly, almost half of the unique spike-specific TCRs recognized epitopes lying outside the regions that are mutated in the B.1.351 and B.1.1.7 variants. After two AZD1222 doses, spike-specific TCR breadth and depth were significantly higher than at day 0 and than in MenACWY recipients. The whole spike protein was spanned by vaccine-associated CD4 TCRs, and dominant responses were seen in regions 160-218 and 743-854. Participants were mostly white British and included more females than males, and it was suggested by the authors that clonal diversity may have been underestimated. Conclusions about previously exposed vaccinees were limited because only six AZD1222 recipients were SARS-CoV-2 seropositive at baseline.

The CDR3 regions of human TCRbeta chains were analyzed by immunosequencing. The authors' analysis ran thus. Repertoire TCRs were matched against a reference library of SARS-CoV-2-specific TCRs generated with the MIRA antigen-specificity platform. Breadth was defined as the fraction of unique TCRs that were SARS-CoV-2-associated. Depth was defined as the fraction of total T cells that were SARS-CoV-2-associated. Using the MIRA data, every spike-specific TCR was mapped to the spike region that the TCR reacted to and assigned to either a CD4 or a CD8 class. Log10-transformed breadth and depth values were compared by one-way ANOVA with Sidak's multiple comparisons tests. As stored in TCRdb, this immuneACCESS dataset retains in-frame rearrangements with V and J assigned. A fraction of the clones does not appear; measured against another copy, unresolved V genes explain less than half of the discrepancy, and the remainder lacks a known reason. V, J and clone size were drawn from that table, and D and trimming were deduced from the DNA. The sample profile shows more than 95,000 clones; 80% to 90% of them were found once. 20% of the sample is taken by the ten largest.

The sample's time point label is to be understood as: baseline before first vaccination. Samples from vaccinated people were obtained from the UK trials COV001 and COV002, which included a single-blind randomized controlled phase 2/3 trial of AZD1222 (ChAdOx1 nCoV-19) in healthy adults. Trial participant PBMC samples were collected at day 0 and day 28 after the second dose for TCRbeta chain sequencing. The CDR3 spans 14 residues, from the cysteine through the phenylalanine. CDR3 DNA is the only sequence kept; it has 42 bases, read in frame from the first base. V is pared back by 5 bases and J by 3 bases, with 13 bases lying between the germline termini. As encoded in the germline V gene, CDR1 is SGHVS while CDR2 is FQNEAQ.

The specimen comprised peripheral blood, sampled on day 0 of AZD1222 vaccination. This receptor chain uses TRBV7-8 and TRBJ1-1; the best D guess is TRBD1, with 6 bases matching. This TCR came from an adult in good health. The sequenced DNA: TGTGCCAGCAGCCTACAGGGAGGGGACACTGAAGCTTTCTTT. Its protein reads: CASSLQGGDTEAFF.